These 8 T cell receptor beta chains share one sample of origin, sequenced in a study of blood T cells in healthy people across ages. Through a sample-barcoded 5' primer and a J-beta primer mix, a second PCR was run for 7 to 11 cycles. MiXCR, run by TCRdb on the 5' RACE reads, gives a single entry per CDR3 protein. In the table there are hundreds of thousands of distinct CDR3 sequences, 20% to 25% of which are singletons. The specimen sequenced was blood. These receptors were collected from an older man in good health.

This sequence joins TRBV6-5 and TRBJ1-5; 10 positions agree with TRBD1. V was pared by 1 base and J by 0 bases, with 15 bases of the junction left unmatched. Germline assignment: CDR1 MNHEY and CDR2 SVGAGI. The CDR3 totals 21 residues. The CDR3 DNA follows: TGTGCCAGCAGTTACTGCTGGGACAGGGGATGGGGATATGGTAGCAATCAGCCCCAGCATTTT. It translates to CASSYCWDRGWGYGSNQPQHF.

The CDR3 region is CASSFVQGRETQYF. CDR3 in DNA: TGTGCCAGCAGTTTTGTACAGGGAAGGGAGACCCAGTACTTC. The J gene is TRBJ2-5, the V gene TRBV28, with D perhaps TRBD1 (6 bases). This CDR3 region has 14 residues. The V end was cut by 3 bases, the J end by 5 bases, with 13 bases between. In germline, CDR1 is MDHEN, CDR2 SYDVKM.

This sequence joins TRBV20-1 and TRBJ2-7, with 8 positions matching TRBD1. V shed 5 bases, J shed 4 bases, and the junction held 7 bases outside the gene matches. Germline CDR1 reads DFQATT; CDR2 reads SNEGSKA (reference sequence). The CDR3 totals 13 residues. The CDR3 reads CSASHDRGYEQYF. The DNA of the CDR3 is TGCAGTGCTTCGCACGACAGGGGTTACGAGCAGTACTTC.

This clonotype was seen a handful of times. The chain recombines TRBV27 with TRBJ1-5; D perhaps matches TRBD1 (5 bases). Trimming pared 6 bases from V and 9 bases from J, leaving 15 bases between. CDR3 length equals 13 residues. The germline gives CDR1 MNHEY, CDR2 SMNVEV (reference sequence). CDR3 sequence: CASSPGTAWPQHF. For the CDR3, the DNA is TGTGCCAGCAGCCCAGGGACCGCCTGGCCCCAGCATTTT.

This clonotype has just a few counts. CDR3 in amino acids: CASSLRGRGTSYEQYF. DNA of the CDR3: TGCGCCAGCAGCTTGAGAGGGAGGGGGACATCCTACGAGCAGTACTTC. The chain uses TRBV5-1 and TRBJ2-7; TRBD2 is a possible D gene (7 bases). Germline CDR1 and CDR2: SGHRS and YFSETQ. CDR3 length: 16 amino acids. Trimming took 1 base from V and 1 from J, leaving 15 bases between them.

The chain recombines TRBV12-3 or TRBV12-4 with TRBJ1-6; D remains ambiguous. Trimming removed 6 bases from V and 6 bases from J, with 12 bases in between. The CDR3 is made up of 14 amino acids. The CDR3 sequence is CASRRSEINSPLHF. The CDR3 DNA follows: TGTGCCAGCAGACGCTCGGAAATTAATTCACCCCTCCACTTT.

This clonotype has at least ten counts. V gene TRBV28 combines with J gene TRBJ1-5; 8 positions agree with TRBD1. After removal of 5 bases from V and 11 bases from J, the junction contained 11 bases not matched to a gene. Germline CDR1 reads MDHEN; CDR2 reads SYDVKM. This CDR3 comprises 14 residues. The CDR3 here is CASSTTGGWMAQHF. CDR3 DNA: TGTGCCAGCAGTACAACAGGGGGGTGGATGGCCCAGCATTTT.

Details on this clonotype: The junction differs from germline at one of its ends, possibly a read error. This chain joins TRBV6-2 or TRBV6-3 and TRBJ1-5; D is perhaps TRBD1 (5 bases). Germline V lookup: CDR1 MNHEY, CDR2 SVGEGT. CDR3 length: 17 amino acids. CDR3 DNA: TGCGCCAGCAGTTACTCGAGTACAGGTGGTAGCAATCAGCCCCAGCATTTT. Its protein product is CASSYSSTGGSNQPQHF.